These 17 T cell receptor beta chains were all obtained from the same sample, sequenced in a study of T cells in Graves' hyperthyroidism and ophthalmopathy. The investigators amplified TCR beta CDR3 regions from RNA transcripts. The TCR CDR3 was amplified in a first-round RT-PCR using the HTBI primer set. Each CDR3 protein is one row after TCRdb ran MiXCR on the multiplex PCR reads. Among 250,000 to 300,000 distinct CDR3 sequences listed, less than 15% were seen once. Sequencing was performed on blood. The receptors shown here come from a woman younger than 45 with Graves' hyperthyroidism that later progressed to Graves' ophthalmopathy.

This clonotype was detected ten times or more. The chain carries TRBV18 and TRBJ1-1, with D maybe TRBD1 (6 bases). The CDR3 covers 14 residues. CDR1 and CDR2 (germline): KGHSH, LQKENI. V was pared by 6 bases and J by 1 base, with 12 bases between. The CDR3 spells CASSSGEGNTEAFF. The CDR3 coding sequence is TGTGCCAGCTCGTCAGGGGAGGGGAACACTGAAGCTTTCTTT.

This clonotype was seen only a few times. The J gene is TRBJ2-4, the V gene TRBV20-1, with 9 bases aligning to TRBD2. Germline CDR1 reads DFQATT; CDR2 reads SNEGSKA (reference sequence). The junction had 9 bases not matched to a gene; V was cut back by 5 bases and J by 1 base. The CDR3 covers 16 residues. DNA of the CDR3: TGCAGTGCTTCCCTTAGCGGGAGTGGGGCCAAAAACATTCAGTACTTC. Translating gives CSASLSGSGAKNIQYF.

Ten or more counts support this clonotype. V usage is TRBV30 and J usage is TRBJ2-1; 11 bases agree with TRBD2. The CDR3 runs to 15 residues. V was pared by 0 bases and J by 11 bases, with 9 bases of the junction left unmatched. CDR1 GTSNPN and CDR2 SVGIG come from the germline V gene (reference sequence). The CDR3 here is CAWSVGLAGGRQQFF. The CDR3 nucleotides are TGTGCCTGGAGTGTTGGGCTAGCGGGAGGTAGGCAGCAGTTCTTC.

Concerning this clonotype: Given a much more abundant clone one base away, this may be a read error. No conserved phenylalanine or tryptophan ends this CDR3, so it is likely a read error. V usage is TRBV20-1 and J usage is TRBJ1-4; D remains unclear. V lost 7 bases, J lost 2 bases, and 17 bases lay in between. This CDR3 spans 15 amino acids. From germline, CDR1 is DFQATT and CDR2 SNEGSKA (reference sequence). The CDR3 is CSVGKGRSTNEKLFL. CDR3 bases: TGCAGTGTTGGAAAGGGTCGGTCTACTAATGAAAAACTGTTTCTT.

The J gene is TRBJ2-7, the V gene TRBV27; either TRBD1 or TRBD2 may supply D (6 bases each). Germline lookup yields CDR1 MNHEY and CDR2 SMNVEV (reference sequence). Trimming removed 8 bases at V and 3 bases at J, with 14 bases between. The CDR3 has 13 residues. This chain's CDR3 is CASGVGGDYEQYF. Here the CDR3 DNA reads TGTGCCAGCGGGGTGGGGGGCGACTACGAGCAGTACTTC.

The gene calls are TRBV4-1 and TRBJ2-1; TRBD1 is a possible D gene (6 bases). Germline values: CDR1 MGHRA, CDR2 YSYEKL. Trimming shortened V by 8 bases and J by 10 bases, and 15 bases separated the two germline ends. The CDR3 length is 12 residues. This CDR3 reads CASRTGRGEQFF. Here the CDR3 DNA reads TGCGCCAGCCGAACAGGGCGCGGAGAGCAGTTCTTC.

The chain links TRBV4-3 to TRBJ2-2, with 14 positions matching TRBD2. The CDR3 sequence is 16 residues long. The V gene's germline CDR1 is LGHNA and CDR2 YSLEER. Losses at the gene ends were 1 base for V and 6 bases for J; bases not matched to a gene: 1. CDR3: CASSQGLAGGAGELFF. CDR3 DNA: TGCGCCAGCAGCCAAGGACTAGCGGGAGGGGCCGGGGAGCTGTTTTTT.

This clonotype appeared many times. The chain links TRBV18 to TRBJ1-4; weak D call: TRBD1 (6 bases). CDR1 is KGHSH, CDR2 LQKENI, per germline. This CDR3 has 16 residues. V gave up 4 bases and J gave up 0 bases, with 12 bases separating them. The CDR3 nucleotides are TGTGCCAGCTCACAGATCCCAGGGGCAACTAATGAAAAACTGTTTTTT. Its protein product is CASSQIPGATNEKLFF.

This clonotype was seen many times. The genes are TRBV28 and TRBJ1-5; 10 bases agree with TRBD1. The CDR3 is 17 residues long. Trimming took 5 bases from V and 4 from J; bases not matched to a gene: 11. CDR1 MDHEN and CDR2 SYDVKM come from the germline V gene. This chain's CDR3 is CASSPHRGQGGNQPQHF. The CDR3 nucleotides are TGTGCCAGCAGTCCCCACCGCGGACAGGGGGGAAATCAGCCCCAGCATTTT.

In its sample, this clonotype was seen many times. The chain employs TRBV6-2 or TRBV6-3 and TRBJ1-1; D perhaps matches TRBD1 (5 bases). Trimming pared 5 bases from V and 5 bases from J, leaving 18 bases between. CDR3 length: 15 residues. Germline CDR1 reads MNHEY; CDR2 reads SVGEGT. CDR3 amino acids: CASSPRREGTTEAFF. The DNA for the CDR3 is TGTGCCAGCAGTCCCCGCAGGGAGGGGACGACTGAAGCTTTCTTT.

Ten or more counts support this clonotype. This chain joins TRBV29-1 and TRBJ2-7; D is uncertain. In germline, CDR1 is SQVTM, CDR2 ANQGSEA. The V gene lost 5 bases and the J gene lost 0 bases, with 14 bases spanning the gap. The CDR3 has 14 residues. Written as DNA, the CDR3 is TGCAGCGTTCGCGGAGTCTCCCTCTCCTACGAGCAGTACTTC. This codes for CSVRGVSLSYEQYF.

For the CDR3, the DNA is TGTGCCAGCAAGCGGGGAAGGAACACCGGGGAGCTGTTTTTT. This translates into CASKRGRNTGELFF. The rearrangement links TRBV27 to TRBJ2-2; the match to TRBD2 covers 7 bases. The CDR3 spans 14 residues. CDR1 MNHEY and CDR2 SMNVEV come from the germline V gene (reference sequence). The J segment lost 1 base and the V segment lost 7 bases, leaving 3 bases of the junction unmatched.

At least ten counts were recorded for this clonotype. The DNA of the CDR3 is TGTGCCAGCAGCCAAGATAAGCGGGAGCAGTACTTC. Protein: CASSQDKREQYF. This chain joins TRBV14 and TRBJ2-7; possible D gene TRBD2, 5 bases. Trimming cost V 0 bases and J 7 bases, with 7 bases left between them. Germline lookup yields CDR1 SGHDN and CDR2 FVKESK. The CDR3 is 12 amino acids.

Details on this clonotype: A read error may account for a junction end that differs from germline. This sequence joins TRBV13 and TRBJ2-2; TRBD2 agrees at 14 bases. Germline values: CDR1 PRHDT, CDR2 FYEKMQ (reference sequence). The CDR3 length is 22 residues. CDR3 region: CASSLFSEPGLAGDLNTGELLF. The CDR3 nucleotides read TGTGCCAGCAGCTTATTTTCCGAACCGGGACTAGCGGGAGACTTGAACACCGGGGAGCTGCTTTTT.

This rearrangement joins TRBV6-2 or TRBV6-3 to TRBJ2-5; TRBD2 matches 13 bases. The CDR3 extends over 16 amino acids. Germline V lookup: CDR1 MNHEY, CDR2 SVGEGT. J gave up 4 bases and V 6 bases, and 8 bases lay outside the gene matches. Written as DNA, the CDR3 is TGTGCCAGCAGGCTAACCACTAGCGGGAGGGGAGAGACCCAGTACTTC. This codes for CASRLTTSGRGETQYF.

This chain joins TRBV18 and TRBJ2-2; 7 positions agree with TRBD2. The CDR3 length is 15 residues. The germline gives CDR1 KGHSH, CDR2 LQKENI. Trimming cost V 3 bases and J 1 base; bases outside gene matches: 2. The CDR3 region is CASSPGTKNTGELFF. The DNA for the CDR3 is TGTGCCAGCTCACCTGGGACTAAGAACACCGGGGAGCTGTTTTTT. Full variable domain (outside the CDR3, taken from reference TRBV18 and TRBJ2-2): NAGVMQNPRHLVRRRGQEARLRCSPMKGHSHVYWYRQLPEEGLKFMVYLQKENIIDESGMPKERFSAEFPKEGPSILRIQQVVRGDSAAYFCASSPGTKNTGELFFGEGSRLTVL.

This rearrangement joins TRBV14 to TRBJ2-7; D remains unclear. Between the trimmed V and J ends, which lost 2 bases and 1 base, there was a span of 6 bases. CDR3 size: 13 residues. The germline gives CDR1 SGHDN, CDR2 FVKESK. DNA for the CDR3: TGTGCCAGCAGCCAAACCATATCCTACGAGCAGTACTTC. Translating it yields CASSQTISYEQYF.